A single sample is the source of the 30 T cell receptor beta chains below, sequenced in a study of human T cells and chemical hapten exposure. TCRdb passed the RACE reads through MiXCR, listing each CDR3 protein once. The sample yields some 100,000 distinct CDR3 sequences, about 9.6% seen once. Time point noted: patch test 2, 6 weeks after DPC sensitization. Treatment denoted: therapeutic diphenylcyclopropenone sensitization with weekly scalp DPC. Sequenced here: whole blood, sampled in connection with sensitization to the hapten diphenylcyclopropenone (DPC). The source of these receptors is a woman aged 40-49 years with alopecia areata. Some clones in this sample may be carry-over from other donors' samples.

The chain combines TRBV29-1 with TRBJ2-1, with 12 bases identical to TRBD2. The CDR3 length is 17 residues. Germline V gives CDR1 SQVTM, CDR2 ANQGSEA. Trimming at V came to 4 bases and at J to 0 bases, leaving 7 bases not matched to a gene. The CDR3 DNA is TGCAGCGTTGCCGCTAGCGGGAGGGGAGGCTCCTACAATGAGCAGTTCTTC. The encoded protein is CSVAASGRGGSYNEQFF.

This clonotype was observed many times. CDR3 in DNA: TGCGCCAGCAGCCAAGTAGTCTTCTTTTTGGGCCAGGGGGCATACGAGCAGTACTTC. Amino acid sequence: CASSQVVFFLGQGAYEQYF. The V and J genes are TRBV4-3 and TRBJ2-7; 8 bases are a match to TRBD1. The CDR3 contains 19 residues. With V trimmed by 1 base and J by 4 bases, 18 bases remained unmatched. Germline CDR1 is LGHNA and CDR2 is YSLEER.

J is TRBJ1-4 and V is TRBV2; possibly TRBD1 for D (5 bases). Germline values: CDR1 SNHLY, CDR2 FYNNEI. Trimming left V 5 bases short and J 4 bases short, with 14 bases between. This CDR3 has 15 residues. The CDR3 DNA follows: TGTGCCAGCAGTTTTTCGGGACGGAGTAATGAAAAACTGTTTTTT. It is translated as CASSFSGRSNEKLFF.

This clonotype was recorded a few times. The J gene is TRBJ1-5, the V gene TRBV5-1; a possible D gene is TRBD1 (5 bases). This CDR3 comprises 15 residues. Trimming pared 0 bases from V and 6 bases from J, leaving 13 bases between. The germline V gene has CDR1 SGHRS and CDR2 YFSETQ. CDR3 loop: CASSLGQERGQPQHF. CDR3 nucleotide sequence: TGCGCCAGCAGCTTGGGGCAGGAGAGGGGTCAGCCCCAGCATTTT.

This clonotype was observed at least ten times. V usage is TRBV28 and J usage is TRBJ1-6, with 7 bases identical to TRBD1. The junction had 5 bases not matched to a gene; V was cut back by 8 bases and J by 7 bases. The CDR3 has 13 amino acids. CDR1 and CDR2 from the germline V gene are MDHEN and SYDVKM. The CDR3 protein is CASFGTANSPLHF. The DNA of the CDR3 is TGTGCCAGCTTCGGGACAGCAAATTCACCCCTCCACTTT.

J is TRBJ2-7 and V is TRBV28; TRBD2 aligns across 10 bases. CDR1 is MDHEN and CDR2 is SYDVKM in the germline V gene. This CDR3 region has 16 residues. V shed 4 bases, J shed 6 bases, and the junction held 12 bases outside the gene matches. Written as DNA, the CDR3 is TGTGCCAGCAGTTCTGGAGAGGCTAGCGGGAGCTTCGAGCAGTACTTC. This sequence encodes CASSSGEASGSFEQYF.

The V gene is TRBV7-2, the J gene TRBJ2-7; 7 bases are a match to TRBD1. The germline gives CDR1 SGHTA, CDR2 FQGNSA. The CDR3 has 14 amino acids. With V trimmed by 5 bases and J by 7 bases, 11 bases remained unmatched. The CDR3 region is CASSRAGTVQEQYF. CDR3 sequence (DNA): TGTGCCAGCAGCCGGGCAGGGACAGTACAAGAGCAGTACTTC.

This clonotype occurred many times. This chain connects TRBV9 to TRBJ1-4; D perhaps matches TRBD1 (5 bases). The CDR3 runs to 15 residues. V gave up 4 bases and J gave up 7 bases, with 17 bases separating them. Per germline, CDR1 SGDLS and CDR2 YYNGEE. CDR3 sequence: CASSSGAGVGEKLFF. The CDR3 DNA reads as TGTGCCAGCAGCTCCGGGGCTGGGGTGGGTGAAAAACTGTTTTTT.

This clonotype was seen repeatedly, ten times or more. This chain joins TRBV24-1 and TRBJ1-5, with D tentatively TRBD1 (6 bases). V was trimmed by 6 bases and J by 2 bases, leaving 13 bases between them. CDR1 is KGHDR, CDR2 SFDVKD, per germline. The CDR3 consists of 15 residues. The CDR3 region is CATSPSSGGNQPQHF. In nucleotides, the CDR3 is TGTGCCACCAGTCCTAGTTCAGGGGGCAATCAGCCCCAGCATTTT.

This clonotype was seen only a few times. This chain uses TRBV12-3 or TRBV12-4 with TRBJ2-1; D perhaps matches TRBD1 (6 bases). CDR3 length: 13 residues. V was pared by 6 bases and J by 4 bases, with 10 bases between. The CDR3 DNA is TGTGCCAGCAGGGTCGGGACATACAATGAGCAGTTCTTC. Residues: CASRVGTYNEQFF.

This clonotype was picked up a small number of times. CDR3 bases: TGTGCCAGCAGCTTAAGGCGACTAGCGGGAGCCGGGACAGATACGCAGTATTTT. This sequence encodes CASSLRRLAGAGTDTQYF. The V call is TRBV7-3, the J call TRBJ2-3; 12 bases are a match to TRBD2. The CDR3 sequence is 18 residues long. V shed 1 base, J shed 3 bases, and the junction held 8 bases outside the gene matches. Germline V gene sequence: CDR1 SGHTA, CDR2 FQGTGA.

This clonotype came up many times. The chain carries TRBV5-4 and TRBJ2-5; 9 bases agree with TRBD2. CDR3 length: 15 residues. CDR1 is SGHNT, CDR2 YYREEE, per germline (reference sequence). Trimming took 0 bases from V and 2 from J; bases not matched to a gene: 2. The CDR3 reads CASSLVAGAQETQYF. The DNA for the CDR3 is TGTGCCAGCAGCTTGGTAGCGGGGGCGCAAGAGACCCAGTACTTC.

This clonotype was counted many times. The chain has TRBV30 and TRBJ2-7; 8 bases match TRBD1. The CDR3 is 15 amino acids. Trimming removed 1 base from V and 3 bases from J; junction bases left unmatched: 8. Germline CDR1 reads GTSNPN; CDR2 reads SVGIG (reference sequence). The CDR3 DNA reads as TGTGCCTGGAGTGCTCCCGGACAGGGAATCTACGAGCAGTACTTC. As protein: CAWSAPGQGIYEQYF.

This clonotype was recorded at least ten times. V is TRBV24-1 and J is TRBJ2-1; D unclear. V was cut by 3 bases and J by 0 bases, with 17 bases left in between. The length of the CDR3 is 18 residues. Germline V CDR1 and CDR2: KGHDR, SFDVKD. This CDR3 reads CATSDGIGRTSSYNEQFF. The CDR3 bases are TGTGCCACCAGTGATGGGATCGGACGGACGAGCTCCTACAATGAGCAGTTCTTC.

This clonotype showed up many times. The chain has TRBV7-8 and TRBJ2-5; D gene uncertain. The CDR3 has 13 amino acids. V shed 3 bases and J shed 3 bases, with 8 bases lying between them. Germline V lookup: CDR1 SGHVS, CDR2 FQNEAQ. CDR3 residues: CASSLSGKETQYF. The CDR3 DNA is TGTGCCAGCAGCTTGTCCGGCAAAGAGACCCAGTACTTC.

This clonotype has only a few counts. The V and J genes are TRBV6-6 and TRBJ2-3, with unresolved D. Germline V gives CDR1 MNHNY, CDR2 SVGAGI (reference sequence). With 6 bases removed from V and 3 bases from J, the gap between germline ends came to 13 bases. The CDR3 sequence is 14 residues long. CDR3 nucleotides: TGTGCCAGCAGGACCCCAACTGGGACAGATACGCAGTATTTT. Amino acid sequence: CASRTPTGTDTQYF.

This clonotype was observed a few times. The J gene is TRBJ1-2, the V gene TRBV20-1, with 7 bases fitting TRBD1. The CDR3 is 11 residues long. From germline, CDR1 is DFQATT and CDR2 SNEGSKA (reference sequence). V was clipped by 8 bases and J by 5 bases; unmatched bases: 5. The CDR3: CSWDRSYGYTF. For the CDR3, the DNA is TGCAGTTGGGACAGAAGTTATGGCTACACCTTC.

This clonotype was observed a few times. J is TRBJ2-3 and V is TRBV12-3 or TRBV12-4, with TRBD1 matching 7 bases. The V segment lost 8 bases and the J segment 3 bases; nucleotides outside the gene matches: 2. The CDR3 length is 12 residues. Here the CDR3 reads CASHRGTDTQYF. CDR3 coding DNA: TGTGCCAGCCACAGGGGAACAGATACGCAGTATTTT.

This clonotype has ten or more counts. The rearrangement uses TRBV9 and TRBJ2-5; 8 bases match TRBD2. The CDR3 extends over 15 amino acids. From germline, CDR1 is SGDLS and CDR2 YYNGEE. The junction had 6 bases not matched to a gene; V was cut back by 0 bases and J by 5 bases. This CDR3 is CASSVGPGGPETQYF. Here the CDR3 DNA reads TGTGCCAGCAGCGTAGGTCCGGGAGGGCCGGAGACCCAGTACTTC.

Only a few counts were recorded for this clonotype. CDR3: CASSSWDRGRPGELFF. CDR3 DNA sequence: TGTGCCAGCAGTTCCTGGGACAGGGGGCGACCCGGGGAGCTGTTTTTT. The chain combines TRBV6-2 or TRBV6-3 with TRBJ2-2, with 12 bases identical to TRBD1. Germline-derived CDR1 and CDR2 are MNHEY and SVGEGT. The V segment lost 4 bases and the J segment 6 bases; nucleotides outside the gene matches: 6. The CDR3 spans 16 residues.

As concerns this clonotype: A much larger clone is a single base away; this may be a read error. The chain has TRBV12-3 or TRBV12-4 and TRBJ2-1, with 8 bases fitting TRBD2. This CDR3 contains 15 residues. The CDR3 nucleotides are TGTGTCAGCAGTTTACCTAGCGGGTTGTACAATGAGCAGTTCTTC. This encodes CVSSLPSGLYNEQFF.

This clonotype was observed a few times. This CDR3 is CAISVTENTGELFF. The CDR3 coding sequence is TGTGCCATCAGTGTTACAGAGAACACCGGGGAGCTGTTTTTT. The chain recombines TRBV10-3 with TRBJ2-2; no definite D call. Trimming shortened V by 4 bases and J by 1 base, and 7 bases separated the two germline ends. Germline V gene sequence: CDR1 ENHRY, CDR2 SYGVKD. The CDR3 consists of 14 residues.

This clonotype has at least ten counts. This chain links TRBV6-5 with TRBJ2-3; no clear D. The CDR3 totals 16 residues. Trimming removed 8 bases at V and 4 bases at J, with 22 bases between. CDR1 and CDR2 (germline): MNHEY, SVGAGI. CDR3 in DNA: TGTGCCAGCGCTATCTCTTGGCCACCCGTTTCAGATACGCAGTATTTT. Translating gives CASAISWPPVSDTQYF.

This clonotype was detected many times. The chain carries TRBV12-3 or TRBV12-4 and TRBJ2-5, with 12 bases matching TRBD2. Trimming cost V 3 bases and J 5 bases; bases outside gene matches: 7. The CDR3 has 16 amino acids. The chain's CDR3 is CASSFLAGGPEETQYF. The CDR3 coding sequence is TGTGCCAGCAGTTTCCTAGCGGGAGGGCCGGAGGAGACCCAGTACTTC.

The chain carries TRBV2 and TRBJ2-1; D unclear. In germline, CDR1 is SNHLY, CDR2 FYNNEI. Trimming took off 6 bases at V and 3 bases at J, with 9 bases between the two ends. The CDR3 is made up of 13 amino acids. The CDR3 coding sequence is TGTGCCAGCAGCCGACGAGGCTACAATGAGCAGTTCTTC. Translated: CASSRRGYNEQFF. Based on the CDR3 plus reference TRBV2 and TRBJ2-1, the full variable domain is EPEVTQTPSHQVTQMGQEVILRCVPISNHLYFYWYRQILGQKVEFLVSFYNNEISEKSEIFDDQFSVERPDGSNFTLKIRSTKLEDSAMYFCASSRRGYNEQFFGPGTRLTVL.

This clonotype was detected a few times. In nucleotides, the CDR3 is TGCAGCGTACTAGCGGGAGGCCGGGGGGAGCAGTTCTTC. It codes for CSVLAGGRGEQFF. The chain recombines TRBV29-1 with TRBJ2-1; 12 bases agree with TRBD2. J was trimmed by 10 bases and V by 6 bases; bases with no gene match: 7. The CDR3 spans 13 residues. CDR1 is SQVTM and CDR2 is ANQGSEA in the germline V gene.

The V call is TRBV12-3 or TRBV12-4, the J call TRBJ1-5; possible D gene TRBD1, 6 bases. The germline V and J ends were trimmed by 3 bases and 5 bases, with 14 bases remaining between them. The CDR3 runs to 15 residues. The CDR3 bases are TGTGCCAGCAGTTTGTGGGGGGGGCTAGATCAGCCCCAGCATTTT. Translation: CASSLWGGLDQPQHF.

This clonotype was found many times. This chain joins TRBV7-2 and TRBJ1-1; D is possibly TRBD1 (5 bases). Germline V gives CDR1 SGHTA, CDR2 FQGNSA. This CDR3 spans 16 amino acids. The V end lost 3 bases, the J end lost 4 bases, and 18 bases lay between the germline ends. The CDR3 nucleotides read TGTGCCAGCAGCTTTACCCCCCTCCGCCAGGGCACTGAAGCTTTCTTT. Translating it yields CASSFTPLRQGTEAFF.

This clonotype occurred once. The chain is built from TRBV5-4 and TRBJ2-7; 7 nucleotides agree with TRBD2. The CDR3 extends over 14 amino acids. Unmatched junction bases numbered 2, after V lost 0 bases and J lost 2 bases. Germline values: CDR1 SGHNT, CDR2 YYREEE (reference sequence). The CDR3 nucleotides read TGTGCCAGCAGCTTGGATAGCGGGCCCTACGAGCAGTACTTC. Residues: CASSLDSGPYEQYF.

V and J are TRBV5-6 and TRBJ1-2; D is possibly TRBD1 (5 bases). Germline V gene sequence: CDR1 SGHDT, CDR2 YYEEEE. V dropped 0 bases and J dropped 4 bases, with 13 bases sitting between them. This CDR3 spans 15 amino acids. CDR3 bases: TGTGCCAGCAGCTTGGACGTCGACAGCCGCTATGGCTACACCTTC. Its protein product is CASSLDVDSRYGYTF. The full variable domain, with the rest looked up from reference TRBV5-6 and TRBJ1-2, is DAGVTQSPTHLIKTRGQQVTLRCSPKSGHDTVSWYQQALGQGPQFIFQYYEEEERQRGNFPDRFSGHQFPNYSSELNVNALLLGDSALYLCASSLDVDSRYGYTFGSGTRLTVV.